These 8 T cell receptor beta chains were sequenced from one sample in a study of T-cell memory formation after mild COVID-19. TCRdb reanalysed the 5' RACE reads using MiXCR and keeps one entry per CDR3 protein. This sample carries hundreds of thousands of distinct CDR3 sequences, 17% of them seen once, and the ten largest clones take about 7.4%. Material: PBMCs or a T cell subset sorted from them (not recorded which). The receptors stem from an adult woman who had mild COVID-19 (a few samples of this study predate the infection). Cell type and time point are not known.

The table lists this clonotype with a few counts. The genes are TRBV12-3 or TRBV12-4 and TRBJ1-6; D remains ambiguous. Trimming took 6 bases from V and 5 from J, leaving 11 bases between them. The CDR3 extends over 14 amino acids. CDR3 in amino acids: CASRYRENNSPLHF. The CDR3 bases are TGTGCCAGCAGGTACCGGGAAAATAATTCACCCCTCCACTTT.

This chain joins TRBV7-9 and TRBJ2-6; no reliable D call. This CDR3 has 18 amino acids. The germline V and J ends were trimmed by 4 bases and 1 base, with 17 bases remaining between them. In germline, CDR1 is SEHNR, CDR2 FQNEAQ (reference sequence). The CDR3 is CASSSRSFEVSGANVLTF. The CDR3 DNA sequence: TGTGCCAGCAGCTCCCGATCTTTCGAGGTGTCTGGGGCCAACGTCCTGACTTTC.

This clonotype appeared a few times. V usage is TRBV29-1 and J usage is TRBJ2-3; D might be TRBD1 or TRBD2, each matching 6 bases. With 8 bases removed from V and 3 bases from J, the gap between germline ends came to 15 bases. Germline V gene data show CDR1 as SQVTM and CDR2 as ANQGSEA. CDR3 length equals 13 residues. This CDR3 reads CSIRPGATDTQYF. The CDR3, as DNA: TGCAGCATACGACCGGGGGCTACAGATACGCAGTATTTT.

In DNA form, the CDR3 reads TGTGCCAGCAGTTTTGCGAACAGGGACAATCAGCCCCAGCATTTT. This codes for CASSFANRDNQPQHF. The chain joins TRBV12-3 or TRBV12-4 to TRBJ1-5; TRBD1 is a possible D gene (6 bases). V dropped 3 bases and J dropped 3 bases, with 12 bases sitting between them. This CDR3 contains 15 residues.

This clonotype was seen a handful of times. The rearrangement links TRBV12-3 or TRBV12-4 to TRBJ2-3, with D possibly being TRBD1 (5 bases). This CDR3 has 13 amino acids. The V gene lost 3 bases and the J gene lost 7 bases, with 11 bases spanning the gap. This CDR3 reads CASSFQGGNTQYF. CDR3 nucleotide sequence: TGTGCCAGCAGTTTTCAGGGTGGGAATACGCAGTATTTT.

This clonotype showed up just a few times. V usage is TRBV25-1 and J usage is TRBJ1-5; unclear D gene. V lost 6 bases to trimming and J lost 5 bases, with 14 bases between them. Germline CDR1 and CDR2: MGHDK and SYGVNS. This CDR3 comprises 14 residues. The DNA of the CDR3 is TGTGCCAGCAGGCCCTCCGGCCAGCATCAGCCCCAGCATTTT. Its translation is CASRPSGQHQPQHF.

This clonotype was found a few times. The chain uses TRBV18 and TRBJ2-3; 8 bases line up with TRBD2. CDR3 length: 16 amino acids. Germline V gene lookup returns CDR1 KGHSH and CDR2 LQKENI. After removal of 5 bases from V and 0 bases from J, the junction contained 7 bases not matched to a gene. Written as DNA, the CDR3 is TGTGCCAGCTCAACAACTAGCGGCCCTAGCACAGATACGCAGTATTTT. This encodes CASSTTSGPSTDTQYF.

This CDR3 is CATSRDDYIQYF. The CDR3 nucleotides read TGTGCCACCAGCAGAGATGATTACATTCAGTACTTC. The gene calls are TRBV15 and TRBJ2-4, with D uncertain. Trimming took off 0 bases at V and 8 bases at J, with 5 bases between the two ends. In germline, CDR1 is LNHNV, CDR2 YYDKDF (reference sequence). This CDR3 spans 12 amino acids.